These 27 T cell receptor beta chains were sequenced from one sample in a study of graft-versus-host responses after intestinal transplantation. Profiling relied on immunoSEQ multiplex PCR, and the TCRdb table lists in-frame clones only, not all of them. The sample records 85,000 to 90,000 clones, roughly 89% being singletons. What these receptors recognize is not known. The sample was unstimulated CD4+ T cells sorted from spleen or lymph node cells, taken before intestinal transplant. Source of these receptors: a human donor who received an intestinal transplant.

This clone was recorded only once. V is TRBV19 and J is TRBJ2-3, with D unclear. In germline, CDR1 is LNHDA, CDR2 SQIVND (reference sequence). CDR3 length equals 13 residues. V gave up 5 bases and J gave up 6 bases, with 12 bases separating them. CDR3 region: CASSFTPGDTQYF. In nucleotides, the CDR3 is TGTGCCAGTAGTTTCACGCCCGGGGATACGCAGTATTTT.

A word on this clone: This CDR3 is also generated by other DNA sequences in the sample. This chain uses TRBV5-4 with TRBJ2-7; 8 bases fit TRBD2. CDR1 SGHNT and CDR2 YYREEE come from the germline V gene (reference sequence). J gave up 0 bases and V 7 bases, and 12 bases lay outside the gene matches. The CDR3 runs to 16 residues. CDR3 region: CASGREGRGVSYEQYF. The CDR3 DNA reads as TGTGCCAGCGGGAGGGAGGGGCGGGGGGTCTCCTACGAGCAGTACTTC. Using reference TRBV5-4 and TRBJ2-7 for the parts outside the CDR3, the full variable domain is ETGVTQSPTHLIKTRGQQVTLRCSSQSGHNTVSWYQQALGQGPQFIFQYYREEENGRGNFPPRFSGLQFPNYSSELNVNALELDDSALYLCASGREGRGVSYEQYFGPGTRLTVT.

The CDR3 region is CASSLYQLQRDSSYNEQFF. The CDR3 bases are TGTGCCAGCTCACTATACCAGCTGCAGCGAGACAGCTCCTACAATGAGCAGTTCTTC. V usage is TRBV18 and J usage is TRBJ2-1; the D gene is possibly TRBD1 (5 bases). V was clipped by 4 bases and J by 0 bases, with 22 bases between them. Germline-derived CDR1 and CDR2 are KGHSH and LQKENI. The CDR3 loop spans 19 amino acids. The variable domain in full, with the rest retrieved from reference TRBV18 and TRBJ2-1, is NAGVMQNPRHLVRRRGQEARLRCSPMKGHSHVYWYRQLPEEGLKFMVYLQKENIIDESGMPKERFSAEFPKEGPSILRIQQVVRGDSAAYFCASSLYQLQRDSSYNEQFFGPGTRLTVL.

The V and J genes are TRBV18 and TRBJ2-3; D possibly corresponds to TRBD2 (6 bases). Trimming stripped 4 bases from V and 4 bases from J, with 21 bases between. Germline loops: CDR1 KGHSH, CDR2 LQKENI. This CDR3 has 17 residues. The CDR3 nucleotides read TGTGCCAGCTCACTCCGTGAGGCCGGGACTTGGGCAGATACGCAGTATTTT. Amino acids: CASSLREAGTWADTQYF.

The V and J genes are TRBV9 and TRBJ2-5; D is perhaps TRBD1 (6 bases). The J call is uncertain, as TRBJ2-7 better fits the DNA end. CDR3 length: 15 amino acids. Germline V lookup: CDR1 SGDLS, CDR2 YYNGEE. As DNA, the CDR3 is TGTGCCAGCAGCGTAAGGGGGACGGCCTCCTACGAGCAGTACTTC. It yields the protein CASSVRGTASYEQYF.

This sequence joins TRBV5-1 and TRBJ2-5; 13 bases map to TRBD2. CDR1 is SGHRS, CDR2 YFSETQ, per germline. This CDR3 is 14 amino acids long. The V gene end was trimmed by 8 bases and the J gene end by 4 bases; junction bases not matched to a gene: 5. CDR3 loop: CASSRTSGGETQYF. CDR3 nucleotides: TGCGCCAGTTCCCGGACTAGCGGGGGAGAGACCCAGTACTTC.

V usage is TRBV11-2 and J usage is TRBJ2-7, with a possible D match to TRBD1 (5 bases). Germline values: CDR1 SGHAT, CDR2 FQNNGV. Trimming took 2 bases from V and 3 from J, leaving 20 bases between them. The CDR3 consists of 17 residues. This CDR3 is CASSLSLRGHRDYEQYF. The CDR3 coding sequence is TGTGCCAGCAGCTTAAGTCTAAGAGGACATAGAGACTACGAGCAGTACTTC.

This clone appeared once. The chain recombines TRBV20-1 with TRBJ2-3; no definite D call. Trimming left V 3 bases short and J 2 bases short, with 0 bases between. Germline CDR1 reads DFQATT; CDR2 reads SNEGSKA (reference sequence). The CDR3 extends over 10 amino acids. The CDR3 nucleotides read TGCAGTGCTAGCACAGATACGCAGTATTTT. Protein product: CSASTDTQYF.

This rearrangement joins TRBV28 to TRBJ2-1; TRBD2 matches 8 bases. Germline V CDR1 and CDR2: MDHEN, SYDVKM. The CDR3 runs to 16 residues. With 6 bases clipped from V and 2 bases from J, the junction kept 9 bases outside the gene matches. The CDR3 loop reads CASRSGGSFAYNEQFF. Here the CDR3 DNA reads TGTGCCAGCAGGTCGGGGGGGAGCTTCGCCTACAATGAGCAGTTCTTC.

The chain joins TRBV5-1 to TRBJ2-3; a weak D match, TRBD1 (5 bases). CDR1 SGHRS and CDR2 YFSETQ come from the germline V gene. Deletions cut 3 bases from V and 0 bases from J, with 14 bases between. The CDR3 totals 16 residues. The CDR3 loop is CASSSPGQGSTDTQYF. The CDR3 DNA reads TGCGCCAGCAGCTCCCCCGGCCAGGGAAGCACAGATACGCAGTATTTT.

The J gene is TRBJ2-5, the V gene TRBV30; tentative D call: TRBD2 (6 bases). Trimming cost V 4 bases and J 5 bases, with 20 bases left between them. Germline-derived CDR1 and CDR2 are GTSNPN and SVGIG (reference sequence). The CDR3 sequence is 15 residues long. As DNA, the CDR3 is TGTGCCTGGATGAAACACGGCGGGGTTGCGGAGACCCAGTACTTC. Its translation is CAWMKHGGVAETQYF.

CDR3 DNA sequence: TGTGCCAGCTCACTACAGGGGGCCCTCAATCAGCCCCAGCATTTT. This sequence encodes CASSLQGALNQPQHF. This chain links TRBV18 with TRBJ1-5; 9 bases agree with TRBD1. CDR1 KGHSH and CDR2 LQKENI come from the germline V gene. Germline trimming cut 4 bases from V and 3 bases from J; bases unmatched to any gene: 4. CDR3 size: 15 residues.

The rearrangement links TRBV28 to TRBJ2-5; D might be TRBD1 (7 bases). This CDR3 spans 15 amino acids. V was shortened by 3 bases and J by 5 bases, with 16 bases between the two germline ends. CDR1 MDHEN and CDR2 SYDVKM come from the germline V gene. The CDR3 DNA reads TGTGCCAGCAGTTTCAGACAGGGTGGGGGGGAGACCCAGTACTTC. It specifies CASSFRQGGGETQYF.

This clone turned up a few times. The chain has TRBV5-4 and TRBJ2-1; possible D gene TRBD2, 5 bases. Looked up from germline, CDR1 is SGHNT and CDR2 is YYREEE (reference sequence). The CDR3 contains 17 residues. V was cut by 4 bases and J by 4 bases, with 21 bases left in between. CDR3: CASSPQPPRDVYNEQFF. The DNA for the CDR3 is TGTGCCAGCAGCCCGCAGCCCCCGAGGGATGTTTACAATGAGCAGTTCTTC. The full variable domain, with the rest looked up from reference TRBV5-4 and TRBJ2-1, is ETGVTQSPTHLIKTRGQQVTLRCSSQSGHNTVSWYQQALGQGPQFIFQYYREEENGRGNFPPRFSGLQFPNYSSELNVNALELDDSALYLCASSPQPPRDVYNEQFFGPGTRLTVL.

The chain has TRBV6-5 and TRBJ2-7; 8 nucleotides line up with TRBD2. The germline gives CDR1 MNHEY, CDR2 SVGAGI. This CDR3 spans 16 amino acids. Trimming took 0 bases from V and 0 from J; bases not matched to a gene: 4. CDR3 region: CASSYSSSGSSYEQYF. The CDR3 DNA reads TGTGCCAGCAGTTACTCATCTAGCGGGTCCTCCTACGAGCAGTACTTC.

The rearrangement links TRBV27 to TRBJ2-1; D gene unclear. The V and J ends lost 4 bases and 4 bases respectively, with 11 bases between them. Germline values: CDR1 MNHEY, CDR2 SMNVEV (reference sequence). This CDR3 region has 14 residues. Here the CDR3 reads CASSSLGQYNEQFF. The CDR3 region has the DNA TGTGCCAGCAGTTCCCTGGGCCAGTACAATGAGCAGTTCTTC.

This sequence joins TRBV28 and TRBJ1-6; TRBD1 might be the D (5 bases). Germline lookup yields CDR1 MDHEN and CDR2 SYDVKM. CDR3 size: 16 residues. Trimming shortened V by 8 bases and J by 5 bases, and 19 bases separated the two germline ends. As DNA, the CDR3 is TGTGCCAGCGCCCGGTTGGGGGGGATGAATAATTCACCCCTCCACTTT. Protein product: CASARLGGMNNSPLHF.

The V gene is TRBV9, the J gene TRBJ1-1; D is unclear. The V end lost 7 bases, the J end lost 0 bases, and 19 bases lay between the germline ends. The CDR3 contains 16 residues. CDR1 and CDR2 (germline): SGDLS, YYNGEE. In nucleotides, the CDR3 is TGTGCCAGCGCGAAGGCAGGCCTCCCTCTGAACACTGAAGCTTTCTTT. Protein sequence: CASAKAGLPLNTEAFF.

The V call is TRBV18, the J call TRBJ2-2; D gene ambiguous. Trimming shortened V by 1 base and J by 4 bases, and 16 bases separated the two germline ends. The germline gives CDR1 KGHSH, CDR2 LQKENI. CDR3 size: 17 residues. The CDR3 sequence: CASSPLISQPATGELFF. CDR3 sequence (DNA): TGTGCCAGCTCACCACTTATCTCTCAGCCGGCCACCGGGGAGCTGTTTTTT.

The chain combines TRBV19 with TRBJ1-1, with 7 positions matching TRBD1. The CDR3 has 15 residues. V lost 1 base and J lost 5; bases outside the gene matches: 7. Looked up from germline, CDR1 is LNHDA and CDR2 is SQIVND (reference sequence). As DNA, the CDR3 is TGTGCCAGTAGTATAGGGGGGACAGTAGATACTGAAGCTTTCTTT. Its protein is CASSIGGTVDTEAFF.

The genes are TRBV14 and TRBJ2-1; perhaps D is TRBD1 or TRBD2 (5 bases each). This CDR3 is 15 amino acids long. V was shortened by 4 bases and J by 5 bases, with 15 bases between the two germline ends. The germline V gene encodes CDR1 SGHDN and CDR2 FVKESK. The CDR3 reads CASSRTGPWDNEQFF. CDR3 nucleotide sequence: TGTGCCAGCAGCCGCACGGGACCTTGGGACAATGAGCAGTTCTTC.

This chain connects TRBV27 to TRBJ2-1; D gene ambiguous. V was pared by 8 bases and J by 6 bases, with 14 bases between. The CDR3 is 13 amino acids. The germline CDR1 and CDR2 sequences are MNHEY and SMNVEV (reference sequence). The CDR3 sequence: CASRGRPGNEQFF. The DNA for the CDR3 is TGTGCCAGCCGAGGCCGTCCGGGCAATGAGCAGTTCTTC.

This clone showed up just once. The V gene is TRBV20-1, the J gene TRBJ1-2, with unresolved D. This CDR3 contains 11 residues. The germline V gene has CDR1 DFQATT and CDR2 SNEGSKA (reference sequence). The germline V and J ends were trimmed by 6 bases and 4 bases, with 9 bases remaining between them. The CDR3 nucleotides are TGCAGTGCCCCAGAAGGCTATGGCTACACCTTC. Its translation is CSAPEGYGYTF.

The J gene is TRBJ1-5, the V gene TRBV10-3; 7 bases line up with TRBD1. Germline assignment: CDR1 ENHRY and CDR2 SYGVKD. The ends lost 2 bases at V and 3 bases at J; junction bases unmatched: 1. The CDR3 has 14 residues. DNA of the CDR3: TGTGCCATCAGTGAGGGACAGGCCAATCAGCCCCAGCATTTT. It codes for CAISEGQANQPQHF.

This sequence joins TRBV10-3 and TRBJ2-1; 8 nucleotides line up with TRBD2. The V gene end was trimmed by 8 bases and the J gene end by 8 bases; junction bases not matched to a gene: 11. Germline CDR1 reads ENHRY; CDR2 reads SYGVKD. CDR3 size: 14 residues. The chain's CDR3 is CAIQERETGDEQFF. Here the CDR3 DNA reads TGTGCCATCCAGGAGCGGGAGACCGGGGATGAGCAGTTCTTC.

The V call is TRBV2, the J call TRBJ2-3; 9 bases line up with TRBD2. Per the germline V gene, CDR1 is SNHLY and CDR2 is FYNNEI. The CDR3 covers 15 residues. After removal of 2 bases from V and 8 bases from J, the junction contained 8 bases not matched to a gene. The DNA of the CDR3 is TGTGCCAGCAGTGAAAGCGGGAGGCCCTGGAGTACGCAGTATTTT. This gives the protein CASSESGRPWSTQYF.

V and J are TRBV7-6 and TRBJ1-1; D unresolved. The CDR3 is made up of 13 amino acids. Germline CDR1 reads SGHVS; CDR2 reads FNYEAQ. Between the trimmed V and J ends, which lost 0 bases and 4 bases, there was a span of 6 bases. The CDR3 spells CASSLAKFTEAFF. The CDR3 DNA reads TGTGCCAGCAGCTTAGCGAAGTTCACTGAAGCTTTCTTT.